This record concerns one T cell receptor (beta chain) sequence. The data stem from a study of blood T cell repertoires in COVID-19. Study-wide background: T cells, B-cell-depleted T cells, or PBMCs provided the cDNA or gDNA that served as material.

The CDR3 consists of 17 residues. Trimming shortened V by 1 base and J by 6 bases, and 16 bases separated the two germline ends. Germline-derived CDR1 and CDR2 are MNHEY and SMNVEV (reference sequence). In the original processing: Researchers report that nucleated cell counts were estimated from reference gene primer amplification. Sequenced by immunoSEQ multiplex PCR; TCRdb stores in-frame clones only, minus some. V and J calls and clone size come straight from that table; D and trimming were deduced from the DNA. The sample lists about 220,000 clones; roughly 90% were seen once. The V and J genes are TRBV27 and TRBJ1-6; D gene ambiguous. The sequence derives from a man aged 40-49 years with active or convalescent COVID-19. The sequencing input was peripheral blood. The CDR3 DNA follows: TGTGCCAGCAGTTTATTGGCCGGGGTCCTCGGTAATTCACCCCTCCACTTT. Translation: CASSLLAGVLGNSPLHF.